The next 32 T cell receptor beta chains were all read from a single sample in a study of human T cells and chemical hapten exposure. Time point indicated: pre-sensitization, week 0. Sample treatment: therapeutic diphenylcyclopropenone sensitization with weekly scalp DPC. TCRdb re-analysed the RACE reads in MiXCR, keeping a single row per CDR3 protein. Seen here are 95,000 to 150,000 distinct CDR3 sequences, approximately 13% observed once, and the top ten hold around 2.7%. Sequenced material: whole blood, taken in connection with sensitization to the hapten diphenylcyclopropenone (DPC). Receptors were obtained from a woman under 30 with alopecia areata. Some clones in this sample may be carry-over from other donors' samples.

This clonotype has a count of ten or more. This sequence joins TRBV7-9 and TRBJ2-1, with 7 positions matching TRBD1. In germline, CDR1 is SEHNR, CDR2 FQNEAQ (reference sequence). Germline trimming cut 5 bases from V and 7 bases from J; bases unmatched to any gene: 2. This CDR3 is built from 12 residues. CDR3 region: CASSPQGNEQFF. CDR3 nucleotide sequence: TGTGCCAGCAGCCCACAGGGGAATGAGCAGTTCTTC.

The CDR3 DNA reads as TGTGCCAGCAGTTTAAGAAAAGCGGGGGGCGTCTACAATGAGCAGTTCTTC. Amino acids: CASSLRKAGGVYNEQFF. The chain has TRBV27 and TRBJ2-1; the match to TRBD2 covers 9 bases. CDR1 and CDR2 from the germline V gene are MNHEY and SMNVEV (reference sequence). CDR3 length equals 17 residues. Trimming cost V 2 bases and J 3 bases; bases outside gene matches: 8.

In its sample, this clonotype was seen many times. The chain joins TRBV4-3 to TRBJ2-2; 14 positions agree with TRBD2. The CDR3 consists of 20 residues. The J segment lost 3 bases and the V segment lost 2 bases, leaving 11 bases of the junction unmatched. Germline V gene sequence: CDR1 LGHNA, CDR2 YSLEER. CDR3 bases: TGCGCCAGCAGCCAACGACTAGCGGGGGGGCCGGAGTCGTACACCGGGGAGCTGTTTTTT. Amino acid sequence: CASSQRLAGGPESYTGELFF.

The table lists this clonotype with a few counts. V is TRBV10-3 and J is TRBJ1-2, with a weak D call TRBD1 (6 bases). The germline V and J ends were trimmed by 3 bases and 0 bases, with 23 bases remaining between them. The CDR3 runs to 19 residues. Germline V gene data show CDR1 as ENHRY and CDR2 as SYGVKD. The CDR3 is CAISEEHGGRMEANYGYTF. CDR3 sequence (DNA): TGTGCCATCAGTGAAGAGCACGGGGGGCGGATGGAAGCTAACTATGGCTACACCTTC.

On this clonotype: A much larger clone sits a single nucleotide away, making a read error possible. The chain is built from TRBV7-9 and TRBJ2-2; D remains ambiguous. The CDR3 consists of 15 residues. Between the trimmed V and J ends, which lost 3 bases and 2 bases, there was a span of 10 bases. Germline V lookup: CDR1 SEHNR, CDR2 FQNEAQ (reference sequence). The CDR3 DNA sequence: TGTGCCAGCAGCTTGCAAGGGATAAACACCGGGGAGCTGTTTTTT. Its translation: CASSLQGINTGELFF. The full variable domain, in which reference TRBV7-9 and TRBJ2-2 provide the parts outside the CDR3, is DTGVSQNPRHKITKRGQNVTFRCDPISEHNRLYWYRQTLGQGPEFLTYFQNEAQLEKSRLLSDRFSAERPKGSFSTLEIQRTEQGDSAMYLCASSLQGINTGELFFGEGSRLTVL.

The chain carries TRBV2 and TRBJ2-3; no firm D call. With 7 bases removed from V and 0 bases from J, the gap between germline ends came to 11 bases. This CDR3 contains 14 residues. Germline V gene data show CDR1 as SNHLY and CDR2 as FYNNEI. The CDR3: CASTLSSSTDTQYF. DNA for the CDR3: TGTGCCAGCACCTTGAGCTCCAGCACAGATACGCAGTATTTT.

The chain has TRBV2 and TRBJ1-2, with D possibly TRBD1 on 5 matching bases. CDR3 length equals 15 residues. Looked up from germline, CDR1 is SNHLY and CDR2 is FYNNEI. V was shortened by 6 bases and J by 5 bases, with 19 bases between the two germline ends. CDR3 coding DNA: TGTGCCAGCAGGCCCGGGGCAGCGACGCAGTATGGCTACACCTTC. This sequence encodes CASRPGAATQYGYTF.

The chain combines TRBV29-1 with TRBJ1-4; 10 bases map to TRBD1. The CDR3 runs 15 residues. Germline CDR1 SQVTM, CDR2 ANQGSEA. With 7 bases clipped from V and 2 bases from J, the junction kept 7 bases outside the gene matches. The CDR3 sequence: CSAATGGYTNEKLFF. CDR3 nucleotide sequence: TGCAGCGCCGCGACAGGGGGCTACACTAATGAAAAACTGTTTTTT.

The table lists this clonotype with many counts. The rearrangement links TRBV18 to TRBJ1-5, with D possibly TRBD1 on 6 matching bases. The germline V and J ends were trimmed by 6 bases and 4 bases, with 16 bases remaining between them. This CDR3 region has 15 residues. Germline lookup yields CDR1 KGHSH and CDR2 LQKENI. The DNA for the CDR3 is TGTGCCAGCTCCCCGAAAAGGACAGATAATCAGCCCCAGCATTTT. Protein: CASSPKRTDNQPQHF.

The chain links TRBV20-1 to TRBJ1-1; D unclear. V dropped 4 bases and J dropped 1 base, with 7 bases sitting between them. The CDR3 length is 12 residues. CDR1 is DFQATT, CDR2 SNEGSKA, per germline (reference sequence). CDR3 in amino acids: CSAIRGNTEAFF. CDR3 sequence (DNA): TGCAGTGCTATTCGGGGGAACACTGAAGCTTTCTTT.

V is TRBV6-2 or TRBV6-3 and J is TRBJ2-2; TRBD1 matches 7 bases. Trimming removed 6 bases from V and 6 bases from J; junction bases left unmatched: 7. Germline V gene data show CDR1 as MNHEY and CDR2 as SVGEGT. The CDR3 extends over 14 amino acids. CDR3 nucleotide sequence: TGTGCCAGCAGCCGACAGGGCGGTCCCGGGGAGCTGTTTTTT. This translates into CASSRQGGPGELFF.

This clonotype has a handful of counts. The rearrangement links TRBV19 to TRBJ1-2; no clear D gene. Germline-derived CDR1 and CDR2 are LNHDA and SQIVND (reference sequence). The V gene lost 6 bases and the J gene lost 3 bases, with 11 bases spanning the gap. The CDR3 contains 13 residues. CDR3 sequence (DNA): TGTGCCAGTAGGGGAGGCAGCGACTATGGCTACACCTTC. As protein: CASRGGSDYGYTF.

The chain has TRBV11-2 and TRBJ1-5, with unresolved D. V was cut by 3 bases and J by 5 bases, with 11 bases left in between. In germline, CDR1 is SGHAT, CDR2 FQNNGV. The CDR3 contains 14 residues. The CDR3, as DNA: TGTGCCAGCAGCTTCGGGATCTCAGATCAGCCCCAGCATTTT. Translating gives CASSFGISDQPQHF.

This clonotype was seen at least ten times. J is TRBJ1-1 and V is TRBV18; D might be TRBD1 (6 bases). The V gene's germline CDR1 is KGHSH and CDR2 LQKENI. The CDR3 has 16 amino acids. The V gene lost 6 bases and the J gene lost 1 base, with 18 bases spanning the gap. In DNA, the CDR3 is TGTGCCAGCTCGGTCGGAGGGGGGCGGGCGAACACTGAAGCTTTCTTT. This sequence encodes CASSVGGGRANTEAFF.

The sample holds many counts of this clonotype. The rearrangement links TRBV6-5 to TRBJ1-5, with TRBD1 matching 12 bases. Looked up from germline, CDR1 is MNHEY and CDR2 is SVGAGI. The CDR3 sequence is 15 residues long. V dropped 5 bases and J dropped 7; count of bases not matched to a gene: 6. In DNA, the CDR3 is TGTGCCAGCAGTGGGACAGGGGGCGGCGGACAGCCCCAGCATTTT. Its translation is CASSGTGGGGQPQHF.

The chain has TRBV6-5 and TRBJ2-2, with TRBD1 identical over 11 bases. Per the germline V gene, CDR1 is MNHEY and CDR2 is SVGAGI. After removal of 6 bases from V and 3 bases from J, the junction contained 3 bases not matched to a gene. CDR3 length equals 15 residues. CDR3 nucleotide sequence: TGTGCCAGCAGCCGGGACAGGGGGGACACCGGGGAGCTGTTTTTT. The encoded protein is CASSRDRGDTGELFF.

V is TRBV21-1 and J is TRBJ2-4; the table's D call of TRBD2 was not tested on the DNA. TRBV21-1 is described as a pseudogene. This CDR3 comprises 18 residues. The CDR3 here is CASSSPGTSGGSKNIQYF. Here the CDR3 DNA reads TGTGCCAGCAGCAGTCCCGGGACTAGCGGGGGGTCCAAAAACATTCAGTACTTC.

The chain is built from TRBV20-1 and TRBJ1-5, with a weak D call TRBD1 (5 bases). Germline CDR1 and CDR2: DFQATT and SNEGSKA (reference sequence). The ends were cut back, 1 base at V and 3 bases at J, with 10 bases in the middle. There are 14 residues in the CDR3. This CDR3 is CSARVVGVNQPQHF. DNA of the CDR3: TGCAGTGCTAGAGTGGTAGGGGTCAATCAGCCCCAGCATTTT.

Ten or more counts support this clonotype. The V gene is TRBV5-6, the J gene TRBJ1-4, with D maybe TRBD1 (5 bases). Germline-derived CDR1 and CDR2 are SGHDT and YYEEEE. The germline V and J ends were trimmed by 2 bases and 8 bases, with 19 bases remaining between them. The CDR3 extends over 16 amino acids. DNA of the CDR3: TGTGCCAGCAGCTTCGGTCTCCAACGGGGGAAAGAAAAACTGTTTTTT. Translation gives CASSFGLQRGKEKLFF.

This sequence joins TRBV6-7 and TRBJ2-7; unclear D gene. Being an ORF, TRBV6-7 has a function that is uncertain. CDR3 length: 15 amino acids. V shed 0 bases and J shed 2 bases, with 11 bases lying between them. CDR3 bases: TGTGCCAGCAGTTACTCGCTATACAGCCCCTACGAGCAGTACTTC. Translation gives CASSYSLYSPYEQYF.

The sample holds a few counts of this clonotype. The V call is TRBV11-2, the J call TRBJ2-3, with a tentative D call TRBD2 (6 bases). Germline V gene lookup returns CDR1 SGHAT and CDR2 FQNNGV. The ends were cut back, 4 bases at V and 2 bases at J, with 13 bases in the middle. The CDR3 totals 15 residues. The CDR3 DNA reads TGTGCCAGCAGCTCTAGTGCGGGGTTCACAGATACGCAGTATTTT. Translated: CASSSSAGFTDTQYF.

The chain couples TRBV5-1 to TRBJ2-2, with 8 bases fitting TRBD2. J was trimmed by 0 bases and V by 0 bases; bases with no gene match: 1. The CDR3 consists of 16 residues. Per the germline V gene, CDR1 is SGHRS and CDR2 is YFSETQ. The CDR3 here is CASSLELAANTGELFF. For the CDR3, the DNA is TGCGCCAGCAGCTTGGAACTAGCGGCGAACACCGGGGAGCTGTTTTTT.

This clonotype was observed at least ten times. The V and J genes are TRBV6-2 or TRBV6-3 and TRBJ1-1; D call uncertain. Trimming removed 6 bases at V and 4 bases at J, with 15 bases between. Germline assignment: CDR1 MNHEY and CDR2 SVGEGT. The CDR3 has 14 residues. The CDR3 protein is CASRPLVGSTEAFF. The CDR3, as DNA: TGTGCCAGCAGGCCTCTTGTGGGGAGCACTGAAGCTTTCTTT.

This clonotype has only a few counts. The chain is built from TRBV7-9 and TRBJ2-7, with 12 bases matching TRBD1. The CDR3 sequence is 14 residues long. Germline CDR1 is SEHNR and CDR2 is FQNEAQ (reference sequence). The trim removed 3 bases at V and 5 bases at J, leaving 2 bases unmatched. This chain's CDR3 is CASSLGQGAHEQYF. CDR3 bases: TGTGCCAGCAGCTTGGGACAGGGGGCCCACGAGCAGTACTTC.

The genes are TRBV6-2 or TRBV6-3 and TRBJ2-7, with 9 bases identical to TRBD2. Germline lookup yields CDR1 MNHEY and CDR2 SVGEGT. This CDR3 contains 14 residues. The J segment lost 3 bases and the V segment lost 6 bases, leaving 6 bases of the junction unmatched. In DNA form, the CDR3 reads TGTGCCAGCAGGACGACTAGCGGATTCTACGAGCAGTACTTC. Its translation is CASRTTSGFYEQYF.

This clonotype was seen once. The V and J genes are TRBV7-2 and TRBJ2-5; the D is unclear. Germline V gene data show CDR1 as SGHTA and CDR2 as FQGNSA. With 1 base removed from V and 1 base from J, the gap between germline ends came to 7 bases. The CDR3 is 14 residues long. The CDR3 here is CASSLVKAQETQYF. The CDR3 DNA is TGTGCCAGCAGCTTAGTAAAAGCCCAAGAGACCCAGTACTTC.

This clonotype was found a few times. This chain joins TRBV6-1 and TRBJ2-7; TRBD1 is a possible D gene (5 bases). This CDR3 contains 17 residues. Per the germline V gene, CDR1 is MNHNS and CDR2 is SASEGT. V was cut by 6 bases and J by 11 bases, with 32 bases left in between. The CDR3 DNA reads as TGTGCCAGCAGCGGCCCCGTTGGGGTAAAGCAGACAGATCTGAAGTACTTC. It translates to CASSGPVGVKQTDLKYF.

Many counts were recorded for this clonotype. The chain has TRBV6-5 and TRBJ1-1; 9 bases align to TRBD1. The CDR3 runs to 15 residues. V shed 2 bases and J 3 bases; nucleotides not matched to a gene: 4. Looked up from germline, CDR1 is MNHEY and CDR2 is SVGAGI. Here the CDR3 reads CASSYGDRVYTEAFF. CDR3 DNA: TGTGCCAGCAGTTACGGGGACAGGGTGTACACTGAAGCTTTCTTT.

The chain couples TRBV20-1 to TRBJ2-1; weak D call: TRBD2 (6 bases). Germline V gene data show CDR1 as DFQATT and CDR2 as SNEGSKA (reference sequence). CDR3 length: 15 amino acids. V was clipped by 5 bases and J by 3 bases, with 17 bases between them. In DNA, the CDR3 is TGCAGTGCTCATTCTAGCGTACCAAACTACAATGAGCAGTTCTTC. Translated: CSAHSSVPNYNEQFF.

This sequence joins TRBV4-3 and TRBJ2-3; D is undetermined. The germline V gene has CDR1 LGHNA and CDR2 YSLEER. The V gene lost 0 bases and the J gene lost 7 bases, with 11 bases spanning the gap. This CDR3 comprises 14 residues. The CDR3 loop reads CASSQEALRNTQYF. DNA of the CDR3: TGCGCCAGCAGCCAAGAGGCCCTCCGAAATACGCAGTATTTT.

This clonotype has a handful of counts. The J gene is TRBJ2-1, the V gene TRBV7-9; 10 nucleotides agree with TRBD2. Germline lookup yields CDR1 SEHNR and CDR2 FQNEAQ (reference sequence). The CDR3 is made up of 16 amino acids. Trimming cost V 3 bases and J 2 bases; bases outside gene matches: 4. CDR3 in amino acids: CASSLPSGGAYNEQFF. DNA of the CDR3: TGTGCCAGCAGCTTGCCCAGCGGGGGGGCCTACAATGAGCAGTTCTTC.

This chain links TRBV11-2 with TRBJ2-7; D may correspond to TRBD1 or TRBD2 (5 bases each). Trimming took 10 bases from V and 4 from J, leaving 20 bases between them. Germline-derived CDR1 and CDR2 are SGHAT and FQNNGV. The CDR3 contains 14 residues. CDR3: CANRDSLGSYEQYF. As DNA, the CDR3 is TGTGCCAACCGAGACAGTTTGGGGAGTTACGAGCAGTACTTC.